This T cell receptor beta chain was recorded in a study of blood T cell repertoires in COVID-19 (dated by TCRdb to the early 2020s). With regard to the full study: Samples covering the acute and convalescent phases of COVID-19 were provided by collaborators in the United States, Italy and Spain. The material from the prospective study consisted of cDNA or gDNA derived from T cells, B-cell-depleted T cells, or PBMCs. Subjects who had been exposed to COVID-19, were actively infected with it, or had recovered from it provided the deeply sampled blood TCRbeta repertoires that made up the dataset. The repertoires were released in a freely available public database intended as a resource for research on the immune response to SARS-CoV-2. The samples were drawn from two sources: the first 160 participants of the ongoing ImmuneRACE study, and 950 to 1,500 subjects contributed by 6 global collaborators. A de-identified subject ID, COVID-19 status, age in years and sex were almost always included in the sample metadata. Where available, HLA class I and class II types were obtained from metadata supplied by the sample provider rather than from assay-based typing.

The paper's findings and limits, for the study overall: Clinical and demographic metadata were provided uncurated, with the amount varying by source and participant.

Another Seattle source contributed samples from volunteer blood donors who had recovered from COVID-19. Each collaborating institution followed its own protocols to collect whole blood in K2EDTA tubes. For TCRbeta analysis, collaborator samples were shipped as frozen whole blood, as isolated PBMCs, or as DNA extracted from either sample type. About this clone: Its antigen is still unknown. No base-level quality is on record; no much larger clone is a single base apart.

TCRbeta CDR3 regions were amplified from genomic DNA by means of the immunoSEQ Assay, a bias-controlled multiplex PCR. In the paper's pipeline: Within the assay, amplification of reference gene primers was used to estimate how many nucleated cells each sample contained. To quantify the absolute abundance of each unique TCRbeta CDR3 rearrangement, sequence reads were collapsed and filtered. For each sample, productive Simpson clonality was calculated as the square root of Simpson's diversity index over productive rearrangements. Sourced from immuneACCESS, this table was stored by TCRdb with only in-frame sequences that have V and J called. A share of the clones is absent; for the studies checked, an unresolved V gene accounts for under half, and the remainder has no known explanation. That table furnishes V, J and clone size, whereas the DNA furnished D and trimming. For this sample the table gives approximately 92,000 clones, of which about 78% were detected only once. Approximately 8.9% of the sample goes to the ten largest clones.

The junction shows trimming of 5 bases on V and 0 bases on J, plus 10 bases between the germline ends. The CDR3 numbers 14 residues from cysteine through phenylalanine. CDR3 DNA is the only sequence kept; it has 42 bases, read in frame from the first base. For CDR1 and CDR2, the germline V gene lists MNHEY and SVGEGT. The sample consisted of peripheral blood. This receptor chain uses TRBV6-2 or TRBV6-3 and TRBJ1-2; no D gene is confidently identified. This TCR derives from a middle-aged man who had recovered from COVID-19. In nucleotides, the sequence is TGTGCCAGCAGTCCCCCGGGATCTAACTATGGCTACACCTTC. It encodes CASSPPGSNYGYTF.